What follows is one T cell receptor (beta chain) and its context. CDR1 and CDR2 (germline): LGHDT, YNNKEL (reference sequence). V shed 5 bases, J shed 10 bases, and the junction held 2 bases outside the gene matches. The CDR3 runs 12 residues. Original processing methods: Estimation of nucleated cell counts was performed using reference gene primer amplification. Method: immunoSEQ multiplex PCR; TCRdb's copy keeps in-frame clones and lacks some. V, J and clone size are taken as reported in that table, and D and trimming were inferred from the DNA itself. The data show hundreds of thousands of clones, around 89% seen once. This sample is part of a study of blood T cell repertoires in COVID-19. Whole-study context: Both acute and convalescent COVID-19 samples were obtained from the United States, Italy and Spain. T cells, B-cell-depleted T cells, or PBMCs provided the cDNA or gDNA that served as material.

Followed over time, Seattle patients had been enrolled while infection was active. The sequencing input was peripheral blood. The chain carries TRBV3-1 (or the pseudogene TRBV3-2) and TRBJ1-6, with 7 bases fitting TRBD1. This clonotype originated in a woman between 50 and 59 years old with COVID-19, enrolled during active disease. The CDR3 coding sequence is TGTGCCAGCAGCGACAGGGTATCACCCCTCCACTTT. Translated, it gives CASSDRVSPLHF.